These T cell receptor beta chains were read from a single sample in a study of CD8 T cells in Susac syndrome. TCRdb re-derived calls from the immunoSEQ multiplex PCR reads in MiXCR, one entry per CDR3 protein. The repertoire consists of around 300,000 distinct CDR3 sequences, with 90% to 95% occurring once and the leading ten covering roughly 0.059%. Sequencing used CD4+ T cells from PBMCs. The source is a human donor with multiple sclerosis. CDR3s include the opening cysteine and the closing phenylalanine or tryptophan. Fields, in order: D gene, J gene, clone size, V gene, CDR3 DNA, CDR3 protein. A D gene is named only where the DNA matches it firmly. Size tells how often a clone was seen (once, few, many) or the class of an expanded clone, and some rows leave it out.

TRBD1 | TRBJ2-5 | once | TRBV7-3 | TGTGCCAGCAGCCGACTGGGACAGGGGGCTGGAGGAGAGACCCAGTACTTC | CASSRLGQGAGGETQYF
NA | TRBJ1-3 | NA | TRBV12-3/TRBV12-4 | TGTGCCAGCAGTTCCTCAGGGGTATCTGGAAACACCATATATTTT | CASSSSGVSGNTIYF
NA | TRBJ1-5 | NA | TRBV20-1 | TGCAGTGCTAGAGATCGACGGGCCGACGGGCTGAGCAATCAGCCCCAGCATTTT | CSARDRRADGLSNQPQHF
NA | TRBJ2-7 | NA | TRBV2 | TGTGCCAGCGGGCCGGGGGTCGGCGAGCAGTACTTC | CASGPGVGEQYF
NA | TRBJ1-4 | NA | TRBV29-1 | TGCAGCGTTGAAAAGGGCGGAAAACTGTTTTTT | CSVEKGGKLFF
TRBD2 | TRBJ2-1 | NA | TRBV29-1 | TGCAGCGTCCCTAGCGGGACATACAATGAGCAGTTCTTC | CSVPSGTYNEQFF
TRBD2 | TRBJ2-2 | NA | TRBV2 | TGTGCCAGCAGTCTACCGGGACTAGCGGGACCCGGGGAGCTGTTTTTT | CASSLPGLAGPGELFF
NA | TRBJ1-4 | NA | TRBV27 | TGTGCCAGCAGTTTAAAGGGGGGGAGGGGAGAAAAACTGTTTTTT | CASSLKGGRGEKLFF
TRBD1 | TRBJ2-1 | NA | TRBV11-1 | TGTGCCAGCAGCTTATACAGGGGCTACAATGAGCAGTTCTTC | CASSLYRGYNEQFF
NA | TRBJ1-2 | NA | TRBV30 | TGTGCCTGGAGCCAAACCCTTCTCGCCCACTATGGCTACACCTTC | CAWSQTLLAHYGYTF
NA | TRBJ1-2 | NA | TRBV14 | TGTGCCAGCAGCCAATTAAGCGTCGACTATGGCTACACCTTC | CASSQLSVDYGYTF
NA | TRBJ2-3 | NA | TRBV2 | TGTGCCAGCAGCAGACAGCGGAGCGCAGATACGCAGTATTTT | CASSRQRSADTQYF
TRBD1 | TRBJ1-2 | NA | TRBV29-1 | TGCAGCGGATCGACAGGGGGGTCCTATGGCTACACCTTC | CSGSTGGSYGYTF
NA | TRBJ1-1 | NA | TRBV5-1 | TGCGCCAGCAGCGCTCGGGTGGACGGCACTGAAGCTTTCTTT | CASSARVDGTEAFF
NA | TRBJ2-1 | NA | TRBV5-6 | TGTGCCAGCAGCTCTCCCCTGGGGCAGTCCAATGAGCAGTTCTTC | CASSSPLGQSNEQFF
NA | TRBJ1-2 | NA | TRBV20-1 | TGCAGTGCTATGACCCCGCGTGGTGGCTACACCTTC | CSAMTPRGGYTF
TRBD1 | TRBJ1-5 | NA | TRBV28 | TGTGCCAGCAGTTTAGGGACAGGGCGGCCCCAGCATTTT | CASSLGTGRPQHF
NA | TRBJ1-3 | NA | TRBV27 | TGTGCCAGCAGTTTCCCAAGCGTACAGGCTGGAAACACCATATATTTT | CASSFPSVQAGNTIYF
NA | TRBJ2-7 | NA | TRBV19 | TGTGCCACCCGGAGGGCCTCCGTTTTGGGGAACGAGCAGTACTTC | CATRRASVLGNEQYF
NA | TRBJ2-5 | once | TRBV7-2 | TGTGCCAGCAGCTTCTTTAGCGAAGGCGAGACCCAGTACTTC | CASSFFSEGETQYF
NA | TRBJ1-2 | NA | TRBV6-6 | TGTGCCAGCAGTTCCCCAGGACTCCACTTCTATGGCTACACCTTC | CASSSPGLHFYGYTF
NA | TRBJ2-3 | once | TRBV5-1 | TGCGCCAGCAGCTCGAAGTTAACAGATACGCAGTATTTT | CASSSKLTDTQYF
NA | TRBJ2-2 | NA | TRBV6-2/TRBV6-3 | TGTGCCAGCAGTTTAATGGCCCTCCCGAACACCGGGGAGCTGTTTTTT | CASSLMALPNTGELFF
NA | TRBJ2-3 | NA | TRBV6-1 | TGTGCCAGCAGGGACAGCGGCACAGATACGCAGTATTTT | CASRDSGTDTQYF
NA | TRBJ1-6 | NA | TRBV10-2 | TGCGCCAGCAGTGACAGGGATTTTCAATTTTTCCTCCACTTT | CASSDRDFQFFLHF
NA | TRBJ2-7 | once | TRBV29-1 | TGCAGCGTTGAAGATACGGCGCAGGCCCTCCAGTACTTC | CSVEDTAQALQYF
NA | TRBJ1-2 | once | TRBV5-4 | TGTGCCAGCAGCTTGATGGGGGGCGCTGGGTATGGCTACACCTTC | CASSLMGGAGYGYTF
TRBD2 | TRBJ2-1 | NA | TRBV5-4 | TGTGCCAGCAGCTTGGGGACCCCTGGCGGGGGGGTCCATGAGCAGTTCTTC | CASSLGTPGGGVHEQFF
NA | TRBJ2-7 | NA | TRBV5-1 | TGCGCCAGCAGCTTGCGTCAGGGGTTACACGAGCAGTACTTC | CASSLRQGLHEQYF
NA | TRBJ1-2 | NA | TRBV20-1 | TGCAGTGCTAGGGACAGCAACGATGGCTACACCTTC | CSARDSNDGYTF
NA | TRBJ2-1 | NA | TRBV5-1 | TGCGCCAGCAGCTTAGCGGAGAGCTCCTACAATGAGCAGTTCTTC | CASSLAESSYNEQFF
TRBD1 | TRBJ2-1 | NA | TRBV7-6 | TGTGCCAGCAGCTACCCGGGACAGGCCGACAATGAGCAGTTCTTC | CASSYPGQADNEQFF
TRBD1 | TRBJ2-3 | NA | TRBV29-1 | TGCAGCGGGGATCGACAGGGGACAGATACGCAGTATTTT | CSGDRQGTDTQYF
TRBD1 | TRBJ2-5 | NA | TRBV27 | TGTGCCAGCAGTTACGGACAGGGGGCGCTGGAGACCCAGTACTTC | CASSYGQGALETQYF
NA | TRBJ2-1 | once | TRBV20-1 | TGCAGTGCTAGATCTGCTAGCCGGGGGTCCAATGAGCAGTTCTTC | CSARSASRGSNEQFF
TRBD2 | TRBJ2-2 | NA | TRBV7-7 | TGTGCTAGCAGCTTACGGGCGGGGGAGACCGGGGAGCTGTTTTTT | CASSLRAGETGELFF
NA | TRBJ1-2 | NA | TRBV30 | TGTGCCTGCGGACAGCAGTCTAACTATGGCTACACCTTC | CACGQQSNYGYTF
NA | TRBJ2-5 | NA | TRBV6-6 | TGTGCCAGCAGTTACCGAGGGTCAATGGGGACCCAGTACTTC | CASSYRGSMGTQYF
NA | TRBJ2-3 | NA | TRBV6-5 | TGTGCCAGCAGTTACTTCTACTCCGGGACGAAAGGCACAGATACGCAGTATTTT | CASSYFYSGTKGTDTQYF
TRBD1 | TRBJ1-2 | NA | TRBV12-3/TRBV12-4 | TGTGCCAGCAGGCCTACCGGGACAGGGGGTGGCTACACCTTC | CASRPTGTGGGYTF
NA | TRBJ1-1 | NA | TRBV29-1 | TGCAGCGCCGCGGACGCTGAAGCTTTCTTT | CSAADAEAFF
NA | TRBJ1-1 | once | TRBV19 | TGTGCCAGTAGTTCCTCGTCTGACACTGAAGCTTTCTTT | CASSSSSDTEAFF
NA | TRBJ2-1 | NA | TRBV7-8 | TGTGCCAGCAGCTTAGAGGGGACCAATTACAATGAGCAGTTCTTC | CASSLEGTNYNEQFF
NA | TRBJ2-7 | NA | TRBV12-3/TRBV12-4 | TGTGCCAGCAGTTTCGGGCAGTCCCGCGAGCAGTACTTC | CASSFGQSREQYF
TRBD1 | TRBJ1-4 | NA | TRBV4-2 | TGTGCCAGCAGCCAAGGCGGGACAGGTGAAAAACTGTTTTTT | CASSQGGTGEKLFF